This TCR beta chain was sequenced in a study of PD-1 blockade in classical Hodgkin lymphoma. In every patient, relapse followed autologous stem cell transplantation, while exposure to brentuximab vedotin differed. The study, taken as a whole, reports: Compared with healthy donors, newly diagnosed patients reportedly showed lower baseline TCR diversity. CD4+ TCR diversity climbed significantly by C4D1, unlike CD8+ TCR diversity. Complete responders showed a baseline diversity that resembled the diversity of newly diagnosed patients.

Details on this clone: The antigen is not known. This specimen includes other DNA sequences encoding the same CDR3.

Clones were read by immunoSEQ multiplex PCR, and TCRdb kept only the in-frame ones, dropping some. Counted here are roughly 41,000 clones, roughly 88% occurring once; the ten biggest clones make up about 7.8%. The sequencing used peripheral blood mononuclear cells (PBMCs), collected before the second cycle of nivolumab. The receptor's source is a human donor with classical Hodgkin lymphoma.

The CDR3 is CASSLSSREQFF. In DNA, the CDR3 is TGTGCCAGCAGTTTGAGTTCCCGTGAGCAGTTCTTC. This sequence joins TRBV27 and TRBJ2-1; D ambiguous. Germline lookup yields CDR1 MNHEY and CDR2 SMNVEV (reference sequence). This CDR3 is built from 12 residues. V dropped 3 bases and J dropped 9 bases, with 9 bases sitting between them.